Sequencing of this TCR beta chain was carried out in a study of shared clonotypes between healthy human individuals. This CDR3 spans 15 amino acids. CDR1 and CDR2 from the germline V gene are LNHDA and SQIVND (reference sequence). V lost 6 bases and J lost 7; bases outside the gene matches: 12. Adults of Caucasian background living in Nashville, Tennessee made up all donors. Here immunoSEQ multiplex PCR was the method, and the copy in TCRdb shows in-frame clones only, minus some. The repertoire consists of under 2.5 million clones, with 85% to 95% occurring once and the leading ten covering 0.3% to 0.4%. This clone was found once.

The receptor's source is a man aged 18 to 30 in good health. Some clones in this sample may be carry-over from other donors' samples. The sequenced sample consisted of naive CD4+ T cells from PBMCs. As for subset: CD45RA+ positively selected. The chain couples TRBV19 to TRBJ2-7, with 10 positions matching TRBD1. The CDR3 nucleotides are TGTGCCAGTAGCCCATTCCGGGACAGGGGTTTGGAGCAGTACTTC. This translates into CASSPFRDRGLEQYF.